A selection of T cell receptor beta chains follows, all from one sample in a study of vaccination effects on CD4 cells after COVID-19. Data came from immunoSEQ multiplex PCR; TCRdb stores just in-frame clones and leaves some out. The repertoire has around 29,000 clones, 70% to 75% of them found once; the top ten carry 9%. Antigens of these TCRs are unknown. Sample: CD4+ T cells from PBMCs cultured with HCoV-NL63 spike peptides, taken after COVID-19 vaccination. These receptors came from a human donor who received a COVID-19 vaccine. The CDR3 runs from the conserved cysteine through the conserved F or W. A D gene is named only where the DNA matches it firmly. Size values are once, few and many counts, or a class for expanded clones, and some rows have none.

NA,NA,TRBV9,TRBJ1-6,TGTGCCAGCAACAAGAGGAGAGACGGTTCACCCCTCCACTTT,CASNKRRDGSPLHF
few,NA,TRBV28,TRBJ1-2,TGTGCCAGCAGTTACAGGGTGGGCTACACCTTC,CASSYRVGYTF
NA,NA,TRBV18,TRBJ1-3,TGTGCCAGCTCACCACCCAGGGGATCTGGAAACACCATATATTTT,CASSPPRGSGNTIYF
NA,TRBD2,TRBV4-1,TRBJ2-3,TGCGCCAGCAGCAAACAAACTTATCCCGGGACTAGCGGTAGCACAGATACGCAGTATTTT,CASSKQTYPGTSGSTDTQYF
NA,NA,TRBV6-1,TRBJ2-7,TGTGCCAGCAGTGAAGCGCCGACCTACGAGCAGTACTTC,CASSEAPTYEQYF
NA,TRBD1,TRBV6-5,TRBJ1-5,TGTGCCAGCATCCCGGGACAGGGGACTCAGCCCCAGCATTTT,CASIPGQGTQPQHF
NA,TRBD1,TRBV2,TRBJ2-1,TGTGCCAGCAGTGAAGCTGTCGGACAGGGATCCAATGAGCAGTTCTTC,CASSEAVGQGSNEQFF
NA,NA,TRBV3-1/TRBV3-2,TRBJ1-2,TGTGCCAGCAGCCAAGTTTTTCCCACGAGGAGCAGGGCCTATGGCTACACCTTC,CASSQVFPTRSRAYGYTF
NA,TRBD2,TRBV5-4,TRBJ2-1,TGTGCCAGCAGCCCGGGACTAGCGAGGAGCTCCTACAATGAGCAGTTCTTC,CASSPGLARSSYNEQFF
NA,NA,TRBV27,TRBJ2-2,TGTGCCAGCAGTCTGAATCGGTACAACTTCACCGGGGAGCTGTTTTTT,CASSLNRYNFTGELFF
NA,NA,TRBV5-1,TRBJ1-5,TGCGCCAGCAGCTTGGTTGATCAGCCCCAGCATTTT,CASSLVDQPQHF
NA,NA,TRBV7-8,TRBJ1-5,TGTGCCAGCAGCTACGGCCAGGGGCGTGTGGGCAATCAGCCCCAGCATTTT,CASSYGQGRVGNQPQHF
NA,TRBD2,TRBV7-8,TRBJ2-2,TGTGCCAGCAGCTTAGGTGGACTAGCACACACCGGGGAGCTGTTTTTT,CASSLGGLAHTGELFF
NA,NA,TRBV5-6,TRBJ2-7,TGTGCCAGCAGCTTGGGTAGGGTATACGAGCAGTACTTC,CASSLGRVYEQYF
NA,NA,TRBV7-9,TRBJ2-2,TGTGCCAGCAGCTTGGAACAGTTTCACACCGGGGAGCTGTTTTTT,CASSLEQFHTGELFF
NA,NA,TRBV29-1,TRBJ1-5,TGCAGCGTGGTAGGGGCTAGCAATCAGCCCCAGCATTTT,CSVVGASNQPQHF
NA,NA,TRBV3-1/TRBV3-2,TRBJ1-3,TGTGCCAGCAGCCAAGCTTCTGGAAACACCATATATTTT,CASSQASGNTIYF
NA,NA,TRBV10-1,TRBJ1-3,TGCGCCAGCAGTGAGTCTGGTGGAAACACCATATATTTT,CASSESGGNTIYF
NA,NA,TRBV21-1,TRBJ2-7,TGTGCCAGCAGCAAGAGGAGTATCCCCTACGAGCAGTACTTC,CASSKRSIPYEQYF
NA,NA,TRBV3-1/TRBV3-2,TRBJ2-4,TGTGCCAGCAGCCAATCACAAACCAAAAACATTCAGTACTTC,CASSQSQTKNIQYF
NA,NA,TRBV5-1,TRBJ1-1,TGCGCCAGCAGCTTGGTTCCGGGGGGGAACACTGAAGCTTTCTTT,CASSLVPGGNTEAFF
few,TRBD2,TRBV6-5,TRBJ2-1,TGTGCCAGCAGCTACGGGACTAGCGGATACAATGAGCAGTTCTTC,CASSYGTSGYNEQFF
NA,TRBD2,TRBV15,TRBJ2-2,TGTGCCACCAGCAGAGATCGAGGACTAGCGGGCACCGGGGAGCTGTTTTTT,CATSRDRGLAGTGELFF
NA,TRBD2,TRBV19,TRBJ2-1,TGTGCCAGTACCCCGAGCGGGACCGGGTTTGGATACAATGAGCAGTTCTTC,CASTPSGTGFGYNEQFF